This entry describes one TCR beta chain. Its antigen specificity is not known. No much larger clone exists at a distance of one base, and base qualities are not known. The CDR3 has 14 amino acids, counting the end cysteine and phenylalanine. The DNA shown is the 42-base CDR3, in frame from base 1. The data originate from a study of blood T cell repertoires in COVID-19 (dated by TCRdb to the early 2020s). About the full investigation: The collaborator samples originated in the United States, Italy and Spain and spanned the acute and convalescent phases of COVID-19. The samples were drawn from two sources: the first 160 participants of the ongoing ImmuneRACE study, and 1,254 subjects contributed by 6 global collaborators. The prospective study material was composed of cDNA or gDNA derived from T cells, B-cell-depleted T cells, or PBMCs. Sample metadata almost always included a de-identified subject ID, COVID-19 status, age in years and sex. Where available, HLA class I and class II types were taken from metadata supplied by the sample provider and were not determined by assay-based typing. The repertoires were made available in a free public database intended to serve as a resource for research on the immune response to SARS-CoV-2. Deeply sampled blood TCRbeta repertoires from subjects exposed to, actively infected with, or recovered from COVID-19 were included in the dataset. The paper's findings and limits, for the study overall: The quantity of clinical and demographic metadata differed by source and by participant and was supplied without curation.

TCRbeta CDR3 regions were amplified from genomic DNA by means of the immunoSEQ Assay, a bias-controlled multiplex PCR. As for the original processing: The number of nucleated cells in each sample was estimated by amplification of reference gene primers within the assay. To quantify the absolute abundance of each unique TCRbeta CDR3 rearrangement, sequence reads were collapsed and filtered. For each sample, productive Simpson clonality was calculated by taking the square root of Simpson's diversity index across productive rearrangements. TCRdb's version of the immuneACCESS table is confined to in-frame rearrangements and falls short of the full clone set. An unresolved V gene accounts for under half of the shortfall where checked; the remainder is of unknown origin. That table furnishes V, J and clone size, whereas the DNA furnished D and trimming. The sample yields over 100,000 clones; around 85% were counted once. The ten largest clones capture 3.3% of the sample.

Whole blood was collected in K2EDTA tubes by collaborating institutions according to the institutions' own protocols. For TCRbeta analysis, collaborator samples were shipped as frozen whole blood, as isolated PBMCs, or as DNA extracted from either sample type. The chain links TRBV12-1 with TRBJ2-7; TRBD2, the table's D call, lacks a check against the DNA. TRBV12-1 has pseudogene status. The sequence came from a woman over 75 with active or convalescent COVID-19. The sequencing input was peripheral blood. The DNA sequence is given as TGTGCCCCCAGAGGCTGGGAGGACTGGGACGAGCAGTACTTC. Its protein product is CAPRGWEDWDEQYF.